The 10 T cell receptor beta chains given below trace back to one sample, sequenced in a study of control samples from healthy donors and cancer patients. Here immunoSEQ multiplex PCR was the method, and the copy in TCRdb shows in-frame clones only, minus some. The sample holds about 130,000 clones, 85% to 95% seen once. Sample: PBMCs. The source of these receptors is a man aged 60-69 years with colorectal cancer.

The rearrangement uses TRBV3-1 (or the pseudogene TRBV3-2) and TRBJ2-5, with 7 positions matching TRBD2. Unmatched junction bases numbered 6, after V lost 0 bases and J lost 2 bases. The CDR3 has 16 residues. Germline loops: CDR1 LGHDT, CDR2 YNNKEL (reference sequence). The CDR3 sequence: CASSQDLGTNQETQYF. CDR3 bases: TGTGCCAGCAGCCAAGATTTAGGGACTAATCAAGAGACCCAGTACTTC.

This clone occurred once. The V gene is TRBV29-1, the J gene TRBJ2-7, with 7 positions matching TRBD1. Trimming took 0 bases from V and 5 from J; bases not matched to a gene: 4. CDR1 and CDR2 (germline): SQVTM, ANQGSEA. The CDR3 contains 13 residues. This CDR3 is CSVEDLRGHEQYF. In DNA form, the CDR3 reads TGCAGCGTTGAAGATCTAAGGGGGCACGAGCAGTACTTC.

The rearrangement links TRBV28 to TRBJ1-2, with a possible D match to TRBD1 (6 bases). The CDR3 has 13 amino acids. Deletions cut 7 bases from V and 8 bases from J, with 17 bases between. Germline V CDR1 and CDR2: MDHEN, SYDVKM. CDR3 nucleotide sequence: TGTGCCAGCACCCTCGTGGGGGCTCGGGGCTACACCTTC. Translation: CASTLVGARGYTF.

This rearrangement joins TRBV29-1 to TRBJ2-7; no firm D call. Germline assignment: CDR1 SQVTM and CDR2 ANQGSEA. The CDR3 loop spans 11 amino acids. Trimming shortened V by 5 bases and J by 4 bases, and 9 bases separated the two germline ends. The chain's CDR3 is CSVHWQYEQYF. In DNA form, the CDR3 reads TGCAGCGTTCATTGGCAGTACGAGCAGTACTTC.

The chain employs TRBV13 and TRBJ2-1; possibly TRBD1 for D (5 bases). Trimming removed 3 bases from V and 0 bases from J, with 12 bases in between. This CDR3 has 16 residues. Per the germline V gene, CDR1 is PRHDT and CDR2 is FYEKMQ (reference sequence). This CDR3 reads CASSFRGQGSYNEQFF. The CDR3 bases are TGTGCCAGCAGCTTTCGTGGCCAGGGCTCCTACAATGAGCAGTTCTTC.

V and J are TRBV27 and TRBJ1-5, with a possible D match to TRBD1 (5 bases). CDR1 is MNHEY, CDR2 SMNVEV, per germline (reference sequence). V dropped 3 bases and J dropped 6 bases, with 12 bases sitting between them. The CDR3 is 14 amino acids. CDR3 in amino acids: CASSFAGVRQPQHF. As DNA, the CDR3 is TGTGCCAGCAGTTTCGCGGGGGTGCGTCAGCCCCAGCATTTT.

This CDR3 is CASSAGTNEKLFF. CDR3 coding DNA: TGTGCCAGCAGCGCCGGAACTAATGAAAAACTGTTTTTT. The chain links TRBV9 to TRBJ1-4; no clear D gene. Germline assignment: CDR1 SGDLS and CDR2 YYNGEE. V was shortened by 3 bases and J by 1 base, with 4 bases between the two germline ends. This CDR3 spans 13 amino acids.

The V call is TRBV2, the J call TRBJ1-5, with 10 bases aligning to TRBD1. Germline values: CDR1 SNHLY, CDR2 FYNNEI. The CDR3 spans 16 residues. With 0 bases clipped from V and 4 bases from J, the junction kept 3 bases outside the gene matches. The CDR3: CASSEASDRGNQPQHF. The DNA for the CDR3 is TGTGCCAGCAGTGAAGCGTCGGACAGGGGGAATCAGCCCCAGCATTTT.

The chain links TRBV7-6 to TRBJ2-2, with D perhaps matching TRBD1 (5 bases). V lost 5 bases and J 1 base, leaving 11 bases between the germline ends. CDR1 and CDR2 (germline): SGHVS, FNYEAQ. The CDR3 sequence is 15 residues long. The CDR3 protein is CASSPFGQNTGELFF. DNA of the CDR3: TGTGCCAGCAGCCCATTTGGACAGAACACCGGGGAGCTGTTTTTT.

CDR3 in DNA: TGCGCCAGCAGCCAAGAGGGGGCGGGGGAGACCCAGTACTTC. Its translation is CASSQEGAGETQYF. The chain joins TRBV4-1 to TRBJ2-5; D tentatively reads TRBD1 or TRBD2 (6 bases each). CDR3 size: 14 residues. Germline-derived CDR1 and CDR2 are MGHRA and YSYEKL. V lost 0 bases to trimming and J lost 5 bases, with 10 bases between them.